The 2 T cell receptor beta chains listed next were all sequenced from one sample in a study of shared clonotypes between healthy human individuals. Terminally differentiated effector memory CD45RA+ cells were left out of the naive CD8 fraction, which was CD45RO-negative and positively selected for CCR7. The method was immunoSEQ multiplex PCR; TCRdb's version includes in-frame clones alone and lacks a portion of them. The repertoire holds 2 million to 2.5 million clones, 85% to 95% seen once, with 0.9% to 1.4% in the top ten. Sequencing used naive CD8+ T cells sorted from blood. These receptors all stem from a man younger than 35 in good health.

The chain uses TRBV25-1 and TRBJ2-7; a weak D match, TRBD1 (6 bases). Germline V gives CDR1 MGHDK, CDR2 SYGVNS. V was pared by 4 bases and J by 6 bases, with 16 bases between. The CDR3 is 14 amino acids. CDR3 residues: CASSVLQGPGEQYF. CDR3 in DNA: TGTGCCAGCAGTGTGTTACAGGGTCCGGGCGAGCAGTACTTC.

This clone was counted once. V and J are TRBV30 and TRBJ2-2, with 8 bases matching TRBD2. Germline V CDR1 and CDR2: GTSNPN, SVGIG (reference sequence). V was pared by 1 base and J by 6 bases, with 10 bases of the junction left unmatched. The CDR3 runs 16 residues. The CDR3 nucleotides are TGTGCCTGGAGTGCAACGGACGGGAGGGTGGCCGGGGAGCTGTTTTTT. Protein: CAWSATDGRVAGELFF.